The clone carrying this T cell receptor (beta chain) has a handful of counts. The antigen remains unidentified. The data are from a study of cytomegalovirus exposure and HLA in healthy donors. Whole-study findings and limits: Later, an analysis showed that TCR beta chains associated with HLA were more clonally expanded than others that were equally common. Follow-up analysis later connected one missense variant in DCLRE1C with trimming of TCR beta V- and J-genes.

13 Jbeta primers and 60 Vbeta primers were used for the PCR. Here immunoSEQ multiplex PCR was the method, and the copy in TCRdb shows in-frame clones only, minus some. Among 90,000 to 110,000 clones listed, 13% to 15% were seen once. Germline assignment: CDR1 SGHAT and CDR2 FQNNGV. The trim removed 1 base at V and 3 bases at J, leaving 4 bases unmatched. The CDR3 extends over 15 amino acids. Healthy bone marrow donors made up the donors. This TCR was sampled from a female donor in good health and CMV-seronegative. The chain has TRBV11-2 and TRBJ2-7; 9 bases match TRBD2. The specimen was PBMCs. CDR3 bases: TGTGCCAGCAGCTTAGTTGGCGGGAGGGTCTACGAGCAGTACTTC. Translated, it gives CASSLVGGRVYEQYF.